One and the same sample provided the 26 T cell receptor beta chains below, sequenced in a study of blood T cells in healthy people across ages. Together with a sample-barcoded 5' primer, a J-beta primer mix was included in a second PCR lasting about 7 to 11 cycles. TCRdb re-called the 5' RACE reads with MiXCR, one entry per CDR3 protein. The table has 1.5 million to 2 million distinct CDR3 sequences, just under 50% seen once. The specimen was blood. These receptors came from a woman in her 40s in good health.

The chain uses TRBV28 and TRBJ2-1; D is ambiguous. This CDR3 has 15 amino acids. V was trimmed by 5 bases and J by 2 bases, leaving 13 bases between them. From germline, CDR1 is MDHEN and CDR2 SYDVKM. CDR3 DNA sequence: TGTGCCAGCAGTCTAACTACCACCCCCTACAATGAGCAGTTCTTC. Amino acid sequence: CASSLTTTPYNEQFF.

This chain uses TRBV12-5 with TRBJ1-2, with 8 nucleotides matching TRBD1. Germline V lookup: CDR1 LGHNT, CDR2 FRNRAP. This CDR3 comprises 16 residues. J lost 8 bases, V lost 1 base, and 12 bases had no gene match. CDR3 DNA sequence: TGTGCTAGTGGTTTGGCGAGCAGACAGGGGCGGGGCGGCTACACCTTC. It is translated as CASGLASRQGRGGYTF.

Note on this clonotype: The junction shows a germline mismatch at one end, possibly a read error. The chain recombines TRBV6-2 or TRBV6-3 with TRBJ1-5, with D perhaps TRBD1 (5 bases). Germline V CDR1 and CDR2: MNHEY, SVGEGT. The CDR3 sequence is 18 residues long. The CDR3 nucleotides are TGTGCCAGCAGTTACCCTGAATGGGGGGGATCAACCAATCACCCCCAGCATTTT. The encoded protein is CASSYPEWGGSTNHPQHF.

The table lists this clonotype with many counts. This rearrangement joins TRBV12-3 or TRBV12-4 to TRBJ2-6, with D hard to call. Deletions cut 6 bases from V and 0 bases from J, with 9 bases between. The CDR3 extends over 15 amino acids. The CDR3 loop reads CASSKGSSGANVLTF. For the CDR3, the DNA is TGTGCCAGCAGCAAAGGAAGCTCTGGGGCCAACGTCCTGACTTTC.

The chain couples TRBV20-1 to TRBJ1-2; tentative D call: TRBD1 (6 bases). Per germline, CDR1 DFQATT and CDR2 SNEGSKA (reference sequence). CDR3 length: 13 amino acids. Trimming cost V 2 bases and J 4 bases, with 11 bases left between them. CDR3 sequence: CSARPDRLYGYTF. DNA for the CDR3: TGCAGTGCTAGACCCGACAGGCTCTATGGCTACACCTTC.

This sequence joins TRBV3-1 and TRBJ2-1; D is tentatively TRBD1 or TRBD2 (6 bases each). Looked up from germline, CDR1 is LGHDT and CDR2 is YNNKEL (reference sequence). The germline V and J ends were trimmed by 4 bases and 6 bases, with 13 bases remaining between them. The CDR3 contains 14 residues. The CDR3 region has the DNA TGTGCCAGCAGCCCCCGGGGGCTTGTCAATGAGCAGTTCTTC. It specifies CASSPRGLVNEQFF.

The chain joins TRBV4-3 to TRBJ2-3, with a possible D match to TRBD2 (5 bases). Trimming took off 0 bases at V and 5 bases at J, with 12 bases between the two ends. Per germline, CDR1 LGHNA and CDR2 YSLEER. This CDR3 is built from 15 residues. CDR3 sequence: CASSQDYGVLDTQYF. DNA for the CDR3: TGCGCCAGCAGCCAAGATTACGGGGTATTAGATACGCAGTATTTT.

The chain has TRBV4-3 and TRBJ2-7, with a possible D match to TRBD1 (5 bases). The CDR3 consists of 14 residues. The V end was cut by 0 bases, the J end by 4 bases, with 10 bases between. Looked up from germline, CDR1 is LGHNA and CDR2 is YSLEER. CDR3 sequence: CASSQELRQYEQYF. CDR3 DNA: TGCGCCAGCAGCCAAGAATTGAGACAGTACGAGCAGTACTTC.

This CDR3 reads CASSPPNQGSHEQFF. The DNA for the CDR3 is TGTGCCAGCAGCCCGCCCAATCAGGGGTCCCATGAGCAGTTCTTC. The gene calls are TRBV7-4 and TRBJ2-1; a possible D gene is TRBD1 (6 bases). The CDR3 extends over 15 amino acids. The germline V gene encodes CDR1 SGHVT and CDR2 SQSDAQ. V was cut by 5 bases and J by 8 bases, with 19 bases left in between.

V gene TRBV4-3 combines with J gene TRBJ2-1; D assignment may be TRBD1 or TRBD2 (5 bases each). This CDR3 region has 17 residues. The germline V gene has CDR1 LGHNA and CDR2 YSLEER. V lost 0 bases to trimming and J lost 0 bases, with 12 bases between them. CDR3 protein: CASSQDIVGASYNEQFF. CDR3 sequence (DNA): TGCGCCAGCAGCCAAGATATTGTCGGGGCCTCCTACAATGAGCAGTTCTTC.

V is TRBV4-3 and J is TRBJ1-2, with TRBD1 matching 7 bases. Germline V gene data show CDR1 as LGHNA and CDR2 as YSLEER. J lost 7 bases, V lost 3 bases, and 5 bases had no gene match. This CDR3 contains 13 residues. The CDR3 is CASSHRTGFGYTF. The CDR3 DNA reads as TGCGCCAGCAGCCACCGGACAGGATTTGGCTACACCTTC.

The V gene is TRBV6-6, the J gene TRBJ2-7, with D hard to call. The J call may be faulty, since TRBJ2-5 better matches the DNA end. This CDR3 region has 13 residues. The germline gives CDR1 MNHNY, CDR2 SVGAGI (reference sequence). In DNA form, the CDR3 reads TGTGCCAGCAGTCTCCGAATCGCAGAGACCCAGTACTTC. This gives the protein CASSLRIAETQYF.

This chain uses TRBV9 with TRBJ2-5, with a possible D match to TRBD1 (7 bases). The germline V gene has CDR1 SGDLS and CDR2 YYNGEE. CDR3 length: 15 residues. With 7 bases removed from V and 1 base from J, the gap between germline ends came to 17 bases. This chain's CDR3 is CASGLGGGGQETQYF. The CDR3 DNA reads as TGTGCCAGCGGGCTTGGAGGGGGCGGCCAAGAGACCCAGTACTTC.

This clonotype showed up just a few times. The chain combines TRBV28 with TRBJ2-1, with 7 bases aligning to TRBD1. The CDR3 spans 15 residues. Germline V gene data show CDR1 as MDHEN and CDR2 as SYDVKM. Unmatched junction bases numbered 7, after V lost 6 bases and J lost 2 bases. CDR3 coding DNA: TGTGCCAGCAGCTCTCGACAGGGCCCCTACAATGAGCAGTTCTTC. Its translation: CASSSRQGPYNEQFF.

This CDR3 is CASSDTEVYYEQYF. The CDR3, as DNA: TGTGCCAGCAGTGACACAGAGGTTTACTACGAGCAGTACTTC. The V gene is TRBV28, the J gene TRBJ2-7, with D unresolved. From germline, CDR1 is MDHEN and CDR2 SYDVKM. CDR3 length: 14 residues. The V and J ends lost 5 bases and 3 bases respectively, with 14 bases between them.

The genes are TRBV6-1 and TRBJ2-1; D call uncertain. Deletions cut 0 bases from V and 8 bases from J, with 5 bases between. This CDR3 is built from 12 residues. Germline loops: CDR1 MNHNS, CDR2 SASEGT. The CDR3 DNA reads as TGTGCCAGCAGTGAAGCGAGTTATGAGCAGTTCTTC. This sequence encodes CASSEASYEQFF.

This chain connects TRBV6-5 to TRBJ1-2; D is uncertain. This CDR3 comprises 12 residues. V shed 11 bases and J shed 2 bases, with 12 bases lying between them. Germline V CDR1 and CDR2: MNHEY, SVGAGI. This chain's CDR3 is CAVEDGNYGYTF. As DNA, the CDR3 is TGTGCCGTCGAGGACGGGAACTATGGCTACACCTTC.

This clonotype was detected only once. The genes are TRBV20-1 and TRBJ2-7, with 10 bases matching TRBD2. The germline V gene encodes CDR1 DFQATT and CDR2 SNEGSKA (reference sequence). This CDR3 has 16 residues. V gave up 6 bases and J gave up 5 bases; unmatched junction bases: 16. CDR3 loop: CSASQPASGGYDEQYF. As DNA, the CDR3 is TGCAGTGCCTCGCAACCTGCTAGCGGGGGATACGACGAGCAGTACTTC.

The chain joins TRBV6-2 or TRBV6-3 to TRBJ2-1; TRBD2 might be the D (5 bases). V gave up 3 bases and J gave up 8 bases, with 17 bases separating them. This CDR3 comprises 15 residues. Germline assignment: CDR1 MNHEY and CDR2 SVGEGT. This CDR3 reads CASSYSPIATHEQFF. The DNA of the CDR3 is TGTGCCAGCAGTTATTCCCCTATAGCGACCCATGAGCAGTTCTTC.

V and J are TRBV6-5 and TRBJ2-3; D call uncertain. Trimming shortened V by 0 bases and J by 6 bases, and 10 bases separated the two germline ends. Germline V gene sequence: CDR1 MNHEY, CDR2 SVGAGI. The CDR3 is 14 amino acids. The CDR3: CASSYSGLGDTQYF. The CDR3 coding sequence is TGTGCCAGCAGTTACTCGGGATTGGGGGATACGCAGTATTTT.

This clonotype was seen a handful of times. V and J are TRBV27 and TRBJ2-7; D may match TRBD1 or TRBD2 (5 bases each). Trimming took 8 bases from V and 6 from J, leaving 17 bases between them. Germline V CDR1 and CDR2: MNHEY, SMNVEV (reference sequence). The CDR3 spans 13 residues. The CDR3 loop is CASLGQGEGEQYF. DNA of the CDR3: TGTGCCAGCCTAGGGCAGGGAGAAGGCGAGCAGTACTTC.

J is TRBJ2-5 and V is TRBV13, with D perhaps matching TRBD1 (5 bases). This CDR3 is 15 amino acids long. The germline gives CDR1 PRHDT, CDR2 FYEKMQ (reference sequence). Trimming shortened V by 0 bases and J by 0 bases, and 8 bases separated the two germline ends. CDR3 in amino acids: CASSLGPGNQETQYF. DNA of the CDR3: TGTGCCAGCAGCTTAGGCCCAGGGAACCAAGAGACCCAGTACTTC.

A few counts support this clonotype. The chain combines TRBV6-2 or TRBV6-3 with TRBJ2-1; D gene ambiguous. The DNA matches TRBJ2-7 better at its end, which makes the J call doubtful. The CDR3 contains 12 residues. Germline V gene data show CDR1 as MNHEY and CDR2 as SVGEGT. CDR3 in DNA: TGTGCCAGCACAACGGTAGGATACGAGCAGTACTTC. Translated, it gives CASTTVGYEQYF.

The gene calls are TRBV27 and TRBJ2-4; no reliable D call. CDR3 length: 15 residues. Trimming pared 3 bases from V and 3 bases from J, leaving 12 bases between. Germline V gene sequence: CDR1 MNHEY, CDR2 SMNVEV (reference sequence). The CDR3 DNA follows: TGTGCCAGCAGTTTCCACCCTGTGGGCAAAAACATTCAGTACTTC. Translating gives CASSFHPVGKNIQYF.

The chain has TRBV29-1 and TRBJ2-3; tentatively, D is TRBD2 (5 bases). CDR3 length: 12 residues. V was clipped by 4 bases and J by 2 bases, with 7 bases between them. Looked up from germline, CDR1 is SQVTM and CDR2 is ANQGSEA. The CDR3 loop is CSVVRVTDTQYF. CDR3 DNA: TGCAGCGTTGTGAGGGTCACAGATACGCAGTATTTT.

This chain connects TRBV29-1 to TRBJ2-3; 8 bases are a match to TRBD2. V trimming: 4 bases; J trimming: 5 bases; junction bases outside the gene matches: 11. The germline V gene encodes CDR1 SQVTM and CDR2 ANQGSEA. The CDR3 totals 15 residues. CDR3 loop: CSVAEGLAVVDTQYF. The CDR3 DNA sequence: TGCAGCGTTGCCGAAGGACTAGCTGTGGTAGATACGCAGTATTTT.